This TCR beta chain was documented in a study of Ad26.COV2.S vaccination and SARS-CoV-2 variants (dated by TCRdb to about 2021). As for the study more broadly: Donors in the vaccine arm were drawn from COV1001, a phase I-IIa trial of Ad26.COV2.S in healthy adults that was multicentre, randomized, double-blind and placebo-controlled. Dosing of Ad26.COV2.S was intramuscular, at either 5x10^10 or 1x10^11 viral particles, delivered as one shot or as two shots spaced 56 days apart. Sequencing of the TCRbeta repertoire served to evaluate the specificity and breadth of SARS-CoV-2-reactive T cell receptors following Ad26.COV2.S vaccination. A total of about 30 samples were included in the TCR-sequenced set, comprising some 20 Ad26.COV2.S vaccine recipients, 5 placebo recipients and 8 SARS-CoV-2 convalescent individuals. Participants in the trial were split at random into five groups of five each, receiving low-dose or high-dose Ad26.COV2.S once or twice, or else placebo on both occasions. Investigators remained blinded to trial group allocation during experiments and outcome assessment.

The sample's treatment or condition, from its label and the paper: some 19 received Ad26.COV2.S at low or high dose, single or two shots; about 5 received placebo; per-sample allocation not given. For vaccine and placebo recipients, repertoires were sequenced using samples collected on day 63 after the first injection. In Cohort 1b, about 27 adults aged 18-55 years were enrolled at a single site in Boston, USA, between 29 July and 7 August 2020. Ad26.COV2.S consisted of a replication-incompetent adenovirus type 26 vector by which a prefusion-stabilized SARS-CoV-2 spike protein from the original Wuhan strain was expressed. In regard to this clone: Its antigen is not yet known. Per-base qualities were not stored, and no clone one base away is much larger.

The immunoSEQ Assay was used to sequence TCRbeta CDR3 regions. After extraction, genomic DNA underwent amplification by bias-controlled multiplex PCR, followed by high-throughput sequencing. Concerning the study's data processing: To quantify the absolute abundance of every unique TCRbeta CDR3 region, sequences were collapsed and filtered. T cell fraction was estimated by normalization of TCRbeta template counts to usable DNA, with usable DNA being measured through amplification of reference genes present in all nucleated cells. Repertoire TCRs were annotated as SARS-CoV-2-specific when V gene, CDR3 amino acid sequence and J gene were exactly matched to a known reactive TCR set. MIRA supplied the reference SARS-CoV-2 TCR set, which was filtered for enrichment in COVID-19-positive ImmuneCODE repertoires so that public or cross-reactive TCRs were removed. Using the MIRA antigens, annotated TCRs were further analysed by specific ORF or by position within an ORF. Breadth was defined as annotated unique rearrangements over total unique productive rearrangements; depth was the summed frequency of those rearrangements. Two-sided Wilcoxon rank-sum tests were used to compare TCR breadth between groups. Here the immuneACCESS table is served through TCRdb, limited to in-frame sequences with V and J called. Missing clones are a known gap in these copies; in checked studies unresolved V genes cover under half, and the rest lacks a known reason. The DNA was the basis for D and trimming; V, J and clone size are from that table. Counted in this sample were approximately 350,000 clones; roughly 84% of them appeared once. The ten largest clones represent around 3.6% of the sample.

Findings and caveats that apply to the study as a whole: After vaccination, substantial breadth of spike-specific CD8+ and CD4+ T cell responses was reported. Compared with placebo recipients, Ad26.COV2.S recipients showed higher spike-specific TCR breadth (P = 0.0014). The study lacked the statistical power to compare responses across vaccine doses or regimens. Vaccine and placebo recipients had comparable non-spike TCR breadth, which fits with the vaccine containing only spike. It was noted by the authors that total T cell responses may have been underestimated by the TCR breadth and depth analyses.

From a lookup of the germline V gene, CDR1 and CDR2 are MGHRA and YSYEKL. V and J lose 4 bases and 1 base, and a span of 14 bases separates them. Reading from cysteine to phenylalanine, the CDR3 counts 17 amino acids. The entry retains the CDR3 DNA only, 51 bases that are in frame from base 1. Source: peripheral blood, taken in a trial of Ad26.COV2.S vaccine versus placebo. The rearranged segments are TRBV4-1 and TRBJ2-6; TRBD2 is possibly the D segment (5 matching bases). This receptor was identified in a person between 18 and 65 years old who received the Ad26.COV2.S COVID-19 vaccine or a placebo. CDR3 loop: CASSLRGSGSGANVLTF. Here is the DNA: TGCGCCAGCAGCCTACGGGGTAGTGGGTCTGGGGCCAACGTCCTGACTTTC.